This TCR beta chain was sequenced for a study of shared clonotypes between healthy human individuals. Study observations and caveats: The generation probabilities recorded for non-shared clonotypes fell below those of clonotypes shared by all four donors.

Naive CD8 cells were CD45RO-negative, positively selected for CCR7, excluding terminally differentiated effector memory CD45RA+ cells. The CDR3 totals 16 residues. Per germline, CDR1 ENHRY and CDR2 SYGVKD. Trimming cost V 4 bases and J 7 bases; bases outside gene matches: 7. Data came from immunoSEQ multiplex PCR; TCRdb stores just in-frame clones and leaves some out. Of about 1.9 million clones listed, roughly 95% are singletons. About this clone itself: Its matching antigen is unknown.

Sequenced sample: naive CD8+ T cells from PBMCs. The rearrangement uses TRBV10-3 and TRBJ2-1, with 13 bases lining up with TRBD2. This TCR was sampled from a young man in good health. Some clones in this sample may be carry-over from other donors' samples. The CDR3 region is CAISGGTSGILNEQFF. The DNA for the CDR3 is TGTGCCATCAGTGGAGGGACTAGCGGGATATTGAATGAGCAGTTCTTC.